A selection of T cell receptor beta chains follows, all from one sample in a study of T cell repertoires in cytomegalovirus infection. A single record per CDR3 protein comes from TCRdb applying MiXCR to the reads. The sample has around 70,000 distinct CDR3 sequences; 25% to 30% are singletons. For these receptors, no antigen is known. This material consisted of CD8+ T cells from cultured PBMCs, taken from culture after CMV antigen stimulation. These receptors were obtained from a human donor in good health (CMV status not recorded). Some clones in this sample may be carry-over from other donors' samples. Each CDR3 is given with its conserved first and last residue.

j_gene | len | v_gene | CDR3aa
TRBJ2-7 | 14 | TRBV19 | CASSIVAGVDEQYF
TRBJ2-5 | 11 | TRBV12-3/TRBV12-4 | CASSAKKTQYF
TRBJ1-2 | 13 | TRBV30 | CAWSVLGLSGYTF
TRBJ1-1 | 17 | TRBV19 | CASNIGSAGASSTEAFF
TRBJ2-2 | 15 | TRBV7-8 | CASSLVSPPNGELFF
TRBJ1-2 | 21 | TRBV30 | CAWINDPPFTARGLTNYGYTF
TRBJ1-5 | 12 | TRBV5-5 | CASSFENQPQHF
TRBJ2-3 | 17 | TRBV27 | CASSFFRLAGGLNTQYF
TRBJ2-5 | 12 | TRBV29-1 | CSGEAGAETQYF
TRBJ2-7 | 14 | TRBV7-2 | CASSHGTSNNEQYF
TRBJ1-5 | 15 | TRBV7-6 | CASSPLDRNNQPQHF
TRBJ2-3 | 15 | TRBV2 | CASSKTGTSTDTQYF
TRBJ2-2 | 15 | TRBV11-3 | CASSLPDGGAGELFF
TRBJ2-3 | 13 | TRBV20-1 | CSARDPGTDTQYF
TRBJ2-5 | 15 | TRBV19 | CASSIGTTPQETQYF
TRBJ2-7 | 14 | TRBV10-3 | CAISDGVQTYEQYF
TRBJ2-7 | 15 | TRBV4-3 | CASSPATASGYEQYF
TRBJ1-5 | 16 | TRBV7-9 | CASSPEKGESNQPQHF
TRBJ2-3 | 15 | TRBV20-1 | CSARELAGDTDTQYF
TRBJ2-7 | 13 | TRBV14 | CASSPGTAYEQYF
TRBJ2-1 | 15 | TRBV4-3 | CASSQDSGGDNEQFF
TRBJ2-7 | 13 | TRBV24-1 | CATSNQGEFEQYF
TRBJ2-3 | 18 | TRBV7-2 | CASSLRSGTSGNTDTQYF
TRBJ2-1 | 14 | TRBV5-1 | CASSLGTGRGEQFF
TRBJ2-3 | 15 | TRBV11-2 | CASSLEGLAPNTQYF
TRBJ2-3 | 15 | TRBV27 | CASSTKTGGVDTQYF
TRBJ1-2 | 15 | TRBV28 | CASSLSGTGDYGYTF
TRBJ1-2 | 18 | TRBV15 | CATSSERDRGSPNYGYTF
TRBJ2-7 | 13 | TRBV3-1 | CASSPGTSGEQYF
TRBJ2-7 | 15 | TRBV6-1 | CASRPHPETPYEQYF
TRBJ1-4 | 14 | TRBV7-9 | CASSLGVTNEKLFF
TRBJ2-7 | 13 | TRBV9 | CASSATGGNEQYF
TRBJ1-1 | 12 | TRBV7-2 | CASSVGGPRAFF
TRBJ2-5 | 15 | TRBV12-5 | CASGLVAGRGETQYF
TRBJ2-3 | 13 | TRBV7-8 | CASSLGMRATQYF
TRBJ2-3 | 16 | TRBV9 | CASSVGGILSTDTQYF
TRBJ2-7 | 17 | TRBV11-2 | CASSSIKAAGGPYEQYF
TRBJ1-2 | 12 | TRBV7-8 | CASRGEDYGYTF
TRBJ2-7 | 13 | TRBV7-2 | CASSFETFYEQYF
TRBJ2-1 | 14 | TRBV12-3/TRBV12-4 | CASSLGGRGNEQFF
TRBJ1-1 | 13 | TRBV29-1 | CSVSGTGGTEAFF
TRBJ2-6 | 13 | TRBV27 | CASSPAGANVLTF
TRBJ1-4 | 14 | TRBV6-6 | CASTFLPTNEKLFF
TRBJ2-7 | 13 | TRBV10-3 | CAILSGFPSEQYF
TRBJ2-1 | 15 | TRBV11-2 | CASSLAGRSYNEQFF
TRBJ2-3 | 15 | TRBV7-2 | CASSLTAGELYTQYF
TRBJ2-7 | 15 | TRBV12-3/TRBV12-4 | CASSSPTSGTSEQYF
TRBJ1-4 | 14 | TRBV4-3 | CASSPTGGNEKLFF
TRBJ1-2 | 14 | TRBV7-2 | CASSEEAGGYGYTF
TRBJ1-2 | 11 | TRBV4-1 | CASSQGLIYTF
TRBJ1-5 | 16 | TRBV7-9 | CASSLGDPNSNQPQHF
TRBJ2-2 | 15 | TRBV20-1 | CSAGDTDANTGELFF
TRBJ1-1 | 12 | TRBV7-6 | CASSPHRAEAFF
TRBJ2-1 | 15 | TRBV12-3/TRBV12-4 | CASSLGQGLYNEQFF
TRBJ1-2 | 14 | TRBV24-1 | CATSPGQRNYGYTF
TRBJ2-2 | 19 | TRBV12-3/TRBV12-4 | CASSLIRLTGGKNTGELFF
TRBJ2-7 | 14 | TRBV27 | CASRGGGSVYEQYF
TRBJ2-7 | 14 | TRBV5-3 | CTSSLEKGVVEQYF